The 5 T cell receptor beta chains below come from one sample, sequenced in a study of T cells in localized non-small cell lung cancer. Measured with immunoSEQ multiplex PCR; TCRdb has only the in-frame clones, and not every one. The profile shows tens of thousands of clones, 81% of them singletons. The material sequenced was peripheral blood mononuclear cells, taken before any cancer treatment. The receptors were gathered from a man aged 40 to 69 with stage III lung adenocarcinoma.

The rearrangement uses TRBV5-4 and TRBJ2-5; TRBD2 matches at 9 bases. J lost 5 bases, V lost 3 bases, and 2 bases had no gene match. Germline loops: CDR1 SGHNT, CDR2 YYREEE (reference sequence). The CDR3 contains 13 residues. CDR3 amino acids: CASSWRGGETQYF. Here the CDR3 DNA reads TGTGCCAGCAGCTGGCGGGGGGGGGAGACCCAGTACTTC.

V and J are TRBV10-2 and TRBJ2-7, with D perhaps matching TRBD1 or TRBD2 (6 bases each). Deletions cut 3 bases from V and 0 bases from J, with 9 bases between. CDR1 and CDR2 (germline): WSHSY, SAAADI. The CDR3 spans 14 residues. The CDR3, as DNA: TGCGCCAGCAGTGACAGGGGAGGCTCCTACGAGCAGTACTTC. As protein: CASSDRGGSYEQYF.

The rearrangement joins TRBV6-1 to TRBJ2-1; 10 nucleotides align to TRBD2. J gave up 4 bases and V 2 bases, and 8 bases lay outside the gene matches. The germline V gene has CDR1 MNHNS and CDR2 SASEGT. There are 17 residues in the CDR3. The CDR3 spells CASSERASGGIYNEQFF. In nucleotides, the CDR3 is TGTGCCAGCAGTGAAAGGGCTAGCGGGGGCATATACAATGAGCAGTTCTTC.

The genes are TRBV29-1 and TRBJ2-4, with 7 bases lining up with TRBD1. Germline V gene data show CDR1 as SQVTM and CDR2 as ANQGSEA. Trimming removed 3 bases from V and 6 bases from J; junction bases left unmatched: 2. CDR3 length: 12 amino acids. The CDR3 bases are TGCAGCGTTGAGAGGGACAGAAACATTCAGTACTTC. It translates to CSVERDRNIQYF.

The CDR3 loop is CASSPTGVSSYEQYF. The CDR3 DNA sequence: TGTGCCAGCTCCCCCACGGGGGTAAGCTCCTACGAGCAGTACTTC. This chain uses TRBV18 with TRBJ2-7; the D gene is possibly TRBD2 (6 bases). The CDR3 covers 15 residues. From germline, CDR1 is KGHSH and CDR2 LQKENI. Trimming took off 6 bases at V and 0 bases at J, with 15 bases between the two ends.